This TCR beta chain was profiled in a study of graft-versus-host responses after intestinal transplantation. Study context: Recipients received multivisceral, liver-intestinal, or isolated intestinal transplants. Recipients across the board were started on anti-thymocyte globulin induction, then kept on tacrolimus and steroids for around three years.

Germline assignment: CDR1 MGHDK and CDR2 SYGVNS. The CDR3 sequence is 17 residues long. V dropped 10 bases and J dropped 6 bases, with 27 bases sitting between them. Comment on this clone: Its antigen is not known.

Measured with immunoSEQ multiplex PCR; TCRdb has only the in-frame clones, and not every one. The sample carries 95,000 to 110,000 clones, about 87% recorded once. This chain uses TRBV25-1 with TRBJ2-2, with TRBD1 as a possible D gene (6 bases). The sequence derives from a human donor who was the organ donor for an intestinal transplant. The material sequenced was unstimulated CD4+ T cells sorted from spleen or lymph node cells, taken before transplant. In DNA, the CDR3 is TGTGCCACCATACGACGAGCTAGGACAGCAGTGGCCGGGGAGCTGTTTTTT. Its protein is CATIRRARTAVAGELFF.